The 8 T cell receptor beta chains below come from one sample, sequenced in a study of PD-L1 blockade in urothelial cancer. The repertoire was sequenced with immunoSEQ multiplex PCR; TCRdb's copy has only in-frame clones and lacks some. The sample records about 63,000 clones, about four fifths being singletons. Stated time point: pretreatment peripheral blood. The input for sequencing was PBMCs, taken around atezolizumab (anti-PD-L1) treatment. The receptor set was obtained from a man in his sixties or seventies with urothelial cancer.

CDR3 region: CASSESGSNEQFF. The CDR3 DNA reads as TGCGCCAGCAGTGAGTCGGGGAGCAATGAGCAGTTCTTC. The chain joins TRBV10-1 to TRBJ2-1; possibly TRBD2 for D (5 bases). From germline, CDR1 is WNHNN and CDR2 SYGVQD (reference sequence). There are 13 residues in the CDR3. V was cut by 0 bases and J by 6 bases, with 6 bases left in between.

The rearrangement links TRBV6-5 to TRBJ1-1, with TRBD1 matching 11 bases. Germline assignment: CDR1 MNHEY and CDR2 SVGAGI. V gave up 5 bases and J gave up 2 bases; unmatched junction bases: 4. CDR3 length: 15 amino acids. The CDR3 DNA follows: TGTGCCAGCAGTCCCCGGACAGGGGGCAACACTGAAGCTTTCTTT. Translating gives CASSPRTGGNTEAFF.

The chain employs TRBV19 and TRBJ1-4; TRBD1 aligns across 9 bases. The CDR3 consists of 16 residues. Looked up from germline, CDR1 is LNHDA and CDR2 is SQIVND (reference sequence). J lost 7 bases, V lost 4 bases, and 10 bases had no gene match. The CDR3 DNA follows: TGTGCCAGTAGTAGAAGAGACGGGACAGGGACTGAAAAACTGTTTTTT. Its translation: CASSRRDGTGTEKLFF.

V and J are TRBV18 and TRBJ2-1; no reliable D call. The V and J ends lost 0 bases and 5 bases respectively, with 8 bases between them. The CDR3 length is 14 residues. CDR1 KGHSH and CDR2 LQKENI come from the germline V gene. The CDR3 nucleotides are TGTGCCAGCTCACCACCGAACATCGACAATGAGCAGTTCTTC. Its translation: CASSPPNIDNEQFF.

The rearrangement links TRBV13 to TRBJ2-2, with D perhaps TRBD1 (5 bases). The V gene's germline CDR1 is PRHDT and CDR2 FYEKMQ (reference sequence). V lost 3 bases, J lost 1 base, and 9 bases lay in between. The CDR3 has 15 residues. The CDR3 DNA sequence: TGTGCCAGCAGCTTCAGGGTCTTGAACACCGGGGAGCTGTTTTTT. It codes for CASSFRVLNTGELFF.

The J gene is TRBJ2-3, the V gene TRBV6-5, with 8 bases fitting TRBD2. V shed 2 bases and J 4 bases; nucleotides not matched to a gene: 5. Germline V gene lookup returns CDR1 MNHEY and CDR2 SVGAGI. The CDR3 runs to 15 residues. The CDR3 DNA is TGTGCCAGCAGTTACGGAGCGGGAGTTGCAGATACGCAGTATTTT. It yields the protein CASSYGAGVADTQYF.

In DNA, the CDR3 is TGTGCCATCAGGGGGGACTCGCAAATTTACGAGCAGTACTTC. Its translation: CAIRGDSQIYEQYF. The chain recombines TRBV10-3 with TRBJ2-7; possible D gene TRBD2, 6 bases. The V end was cut by 6 bases, the J end by 4 bases, with 16 bases between. Germline CDR1 is ENHRY and CDR2 is SYGVKD. This CDR3 contains 14 residues.

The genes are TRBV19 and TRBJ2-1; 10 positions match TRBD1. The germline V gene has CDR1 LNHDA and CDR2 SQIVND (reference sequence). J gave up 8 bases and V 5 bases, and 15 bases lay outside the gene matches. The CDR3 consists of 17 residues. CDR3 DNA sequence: TGTGCCAGTAGTCCTACCTTCGCGGGACAGGGGATCGATGAGCAGTTCTTC. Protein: CASSPTFAGQGIDEQFF.